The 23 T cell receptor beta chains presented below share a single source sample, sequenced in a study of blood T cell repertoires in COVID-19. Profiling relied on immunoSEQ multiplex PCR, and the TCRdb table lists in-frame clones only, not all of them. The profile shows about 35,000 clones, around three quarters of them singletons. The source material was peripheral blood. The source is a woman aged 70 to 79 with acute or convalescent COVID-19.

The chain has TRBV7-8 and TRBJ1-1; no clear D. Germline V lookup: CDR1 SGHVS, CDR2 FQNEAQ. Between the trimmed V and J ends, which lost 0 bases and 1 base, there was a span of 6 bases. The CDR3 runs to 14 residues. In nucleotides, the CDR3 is TGTGCCAGCAGCTTAGCCGAACAGAACACTGAAGCTTTCTTT. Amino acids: CASSLAEQNTEAFF.

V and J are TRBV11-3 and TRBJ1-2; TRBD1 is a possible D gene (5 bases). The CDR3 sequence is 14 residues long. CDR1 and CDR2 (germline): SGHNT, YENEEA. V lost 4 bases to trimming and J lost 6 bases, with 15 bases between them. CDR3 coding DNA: TGTGCCAGCAGCTCCTCGCAGGGATCGGATGGCTACACCTTC. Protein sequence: CASSSSQGSDGYTF. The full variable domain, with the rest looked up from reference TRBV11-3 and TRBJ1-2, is EAGVVQSPRYKIIEKKQPVAFWCNPISGHNTLYWYLQNLGQGPELLIRYENEEAVDDSQLPKDRFSAERLKGVDSTLKIQPAELGDSAVYLCASSSSQGSDGYTFGSGTRLTVV.

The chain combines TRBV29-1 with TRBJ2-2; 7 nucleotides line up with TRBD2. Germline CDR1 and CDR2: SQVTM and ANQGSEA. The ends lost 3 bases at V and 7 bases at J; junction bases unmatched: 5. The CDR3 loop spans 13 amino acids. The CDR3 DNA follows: TGCAGCGTTGATGAGCGGGATGGCGGGGAGCTGTTTTTT. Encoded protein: CSVDERDGGELFF.

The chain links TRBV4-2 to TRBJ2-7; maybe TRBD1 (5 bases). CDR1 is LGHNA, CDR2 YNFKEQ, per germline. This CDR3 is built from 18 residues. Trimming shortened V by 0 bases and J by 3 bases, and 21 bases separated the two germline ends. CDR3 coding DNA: TGTGCCAGCAGCCAAGAACCCACGACAGCCTCGTCCCTCTACGAGCAGTACTTC. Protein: CASSQEPTTASSLYEQYF.

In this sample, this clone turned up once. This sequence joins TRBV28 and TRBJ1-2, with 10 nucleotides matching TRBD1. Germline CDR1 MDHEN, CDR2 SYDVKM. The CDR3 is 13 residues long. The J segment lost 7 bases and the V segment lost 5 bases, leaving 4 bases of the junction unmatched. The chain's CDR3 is CASSMTGGLGYTF. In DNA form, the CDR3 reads TGTGCCAGCAGTATGACAGGGGGCCTTGGCTACACCTTC.

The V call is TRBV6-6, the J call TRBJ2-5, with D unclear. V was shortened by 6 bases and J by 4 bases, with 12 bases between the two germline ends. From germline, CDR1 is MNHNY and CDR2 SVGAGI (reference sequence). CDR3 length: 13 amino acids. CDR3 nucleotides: TGTGCCAGCAGCACCGTGAGGAGAGAGACCCAGTACTTC. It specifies CASSTVRRETQYF.

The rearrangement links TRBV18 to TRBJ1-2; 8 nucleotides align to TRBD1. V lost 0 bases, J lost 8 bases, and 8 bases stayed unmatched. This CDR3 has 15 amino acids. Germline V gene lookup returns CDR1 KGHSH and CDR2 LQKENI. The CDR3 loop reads CASSPPEQGVRGYTF. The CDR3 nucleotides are TGTGCCAGCTCACCACCGGAACAGGGGGTCCGGGGCTACACCTTC.

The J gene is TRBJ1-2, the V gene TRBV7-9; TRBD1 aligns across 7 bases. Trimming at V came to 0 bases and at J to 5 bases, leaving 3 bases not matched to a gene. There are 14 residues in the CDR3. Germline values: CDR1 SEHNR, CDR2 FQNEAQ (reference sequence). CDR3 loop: CASSLAGQVYGYTF. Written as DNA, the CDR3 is TGTGCCAGCAGCTTAGCCGGACAGGTTTATGGCTACACCTTC.

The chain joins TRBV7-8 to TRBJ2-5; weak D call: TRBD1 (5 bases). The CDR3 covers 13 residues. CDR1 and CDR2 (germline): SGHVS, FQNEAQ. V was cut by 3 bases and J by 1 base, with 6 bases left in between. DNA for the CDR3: TGTGCCAGCAGCTTCAGGGCCCAAGAGACCCAGTACTTC. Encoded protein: CASSFRAQETQYF.

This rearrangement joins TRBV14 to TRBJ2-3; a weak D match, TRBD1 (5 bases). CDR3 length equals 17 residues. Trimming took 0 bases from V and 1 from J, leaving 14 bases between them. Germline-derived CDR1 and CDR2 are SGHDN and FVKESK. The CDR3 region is CASSQDPGLLGTDTQYF. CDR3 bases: TGTGCCAGCAGCCAAGACCCAGGGCTCCTGGGCACAGATACGCAGTATTTT.

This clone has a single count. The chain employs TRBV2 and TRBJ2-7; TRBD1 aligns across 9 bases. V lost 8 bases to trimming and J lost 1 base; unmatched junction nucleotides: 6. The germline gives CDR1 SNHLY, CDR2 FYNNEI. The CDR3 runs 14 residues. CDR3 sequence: CASLTGGTSYEQYF. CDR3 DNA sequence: TGTGCCAGCTTGACAGGGGGGACTTCCTACGAGCAGTACTTC.

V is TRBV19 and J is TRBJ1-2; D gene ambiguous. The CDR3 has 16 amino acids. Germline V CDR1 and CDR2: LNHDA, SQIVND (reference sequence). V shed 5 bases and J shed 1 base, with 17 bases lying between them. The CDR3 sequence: CASSPGGRGFNYGYTF. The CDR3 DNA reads TGTGCCAGTAGTCCTGGAGGCCGGGGATTTAACTATGGCTACACCTTC.

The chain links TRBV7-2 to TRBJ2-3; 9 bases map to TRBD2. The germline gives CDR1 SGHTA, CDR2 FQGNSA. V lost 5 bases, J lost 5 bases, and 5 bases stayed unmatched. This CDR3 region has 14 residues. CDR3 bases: TGTGCCAGCAGCCCGGGACTAGCTTTAGATACGCAGTATTTT. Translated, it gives CASSPGLALDTQYF.

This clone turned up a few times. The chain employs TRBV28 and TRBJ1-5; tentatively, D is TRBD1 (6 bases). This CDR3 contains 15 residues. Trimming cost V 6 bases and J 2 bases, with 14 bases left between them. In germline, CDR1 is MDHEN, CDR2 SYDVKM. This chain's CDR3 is CASRNRDKGNQPQHF. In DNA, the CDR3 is TGTGCCAGCAGAAACCGGGACAAGGGCAATCAGCCCCAGCATTTT.

The CDR3 DNA reads TGTGCCAGCAGTTACCCTTCCGCCGGACAGCCTGAAGCTTTCTTT. As protein: CASSYPSAGQPEAFF. The chain links TRBV6-5 to TRBJ1-1; a weak D match, TRBD1 (6 bases). Trimming cost V 2 bases and J 6 bases, with 16 bases left between them. The CDR3 runs to 15 residues. Germline CDR1 MNHEY, CDR2 SVGAGI.

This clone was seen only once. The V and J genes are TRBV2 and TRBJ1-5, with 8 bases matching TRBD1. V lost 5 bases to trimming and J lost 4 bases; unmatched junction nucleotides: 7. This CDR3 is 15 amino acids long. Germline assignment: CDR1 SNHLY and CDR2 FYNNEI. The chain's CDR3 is CASSQDRVRNQPQHF. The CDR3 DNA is TGTGCCAGCAGTCAGGACAGGGTGAGGAATCAGCCCCAGCATTTT.

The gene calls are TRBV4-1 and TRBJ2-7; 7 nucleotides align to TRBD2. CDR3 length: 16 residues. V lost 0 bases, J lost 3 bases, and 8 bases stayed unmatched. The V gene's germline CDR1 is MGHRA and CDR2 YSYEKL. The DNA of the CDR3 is TGCGCCAGCAGCCAAGAAGGGCGACTAGCCAGCTACGAGCAGTACTTC. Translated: CASSQEGRLASYEQYF.

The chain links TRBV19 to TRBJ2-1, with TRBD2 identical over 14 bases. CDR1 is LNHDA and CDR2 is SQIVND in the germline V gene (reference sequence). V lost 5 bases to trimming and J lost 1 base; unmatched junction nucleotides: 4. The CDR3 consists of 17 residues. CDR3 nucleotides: TGTGCCAGTAGTCCCAGGACTAGCGGGAGGTCCTACAATGAGCAGTTCTTC. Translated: CASSPRTSGRSYNEQFF.

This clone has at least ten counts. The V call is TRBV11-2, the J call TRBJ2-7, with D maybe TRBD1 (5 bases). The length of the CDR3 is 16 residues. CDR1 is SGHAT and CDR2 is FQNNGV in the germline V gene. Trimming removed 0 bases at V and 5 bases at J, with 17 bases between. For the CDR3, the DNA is TGTGCCAGCAGCTTAGAGGTGAGGCAGGGAAGCCACGAGCAGTACTTC. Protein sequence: CASSLEVRQGSHEQYF.

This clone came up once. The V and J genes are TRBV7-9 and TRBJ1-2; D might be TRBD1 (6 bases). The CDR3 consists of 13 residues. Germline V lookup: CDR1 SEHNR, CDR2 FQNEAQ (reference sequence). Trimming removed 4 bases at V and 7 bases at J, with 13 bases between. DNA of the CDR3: TGTGCCAGCAGCTATTTAGTCAGGGGTGGCTACACCTTC. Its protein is CASSYLVRGGYTF.

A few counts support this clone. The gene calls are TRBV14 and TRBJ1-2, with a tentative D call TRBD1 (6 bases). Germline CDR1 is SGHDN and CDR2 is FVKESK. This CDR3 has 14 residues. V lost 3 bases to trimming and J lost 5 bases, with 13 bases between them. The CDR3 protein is CASSQTQGRYGYTF. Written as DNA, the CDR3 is TGTGCCAGCAGCCAGACACAGGGAAGGTATGGCTACACCTTC.

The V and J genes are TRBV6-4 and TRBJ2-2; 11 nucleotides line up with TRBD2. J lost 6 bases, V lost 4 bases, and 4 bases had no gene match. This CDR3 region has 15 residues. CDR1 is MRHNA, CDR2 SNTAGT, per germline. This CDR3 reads CASSAQLAGAGELFF. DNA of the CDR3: TGTGCCAGCAGTGCTCAACTAGCGGGGGCCGGGGAGCTGTTTTTT.

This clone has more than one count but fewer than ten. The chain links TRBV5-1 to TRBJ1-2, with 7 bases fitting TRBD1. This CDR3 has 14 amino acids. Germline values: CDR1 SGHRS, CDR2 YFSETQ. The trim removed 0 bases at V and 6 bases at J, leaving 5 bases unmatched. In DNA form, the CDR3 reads TGCGCCAGCAGCTTGGGAGGGGGCTCGGATGGCTACACCTTC. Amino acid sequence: CASSLGGGSDGYTF.